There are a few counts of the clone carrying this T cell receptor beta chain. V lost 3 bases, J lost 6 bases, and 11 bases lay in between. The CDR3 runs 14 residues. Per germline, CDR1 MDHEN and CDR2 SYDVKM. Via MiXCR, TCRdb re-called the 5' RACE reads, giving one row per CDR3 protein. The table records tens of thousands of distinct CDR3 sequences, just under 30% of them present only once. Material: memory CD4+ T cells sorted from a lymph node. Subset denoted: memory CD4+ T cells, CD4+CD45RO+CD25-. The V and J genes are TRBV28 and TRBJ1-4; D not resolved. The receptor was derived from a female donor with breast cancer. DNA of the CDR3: TGTGCCAGCAGTTTTTCCGACACATATGAAAAACTGTTTTTT. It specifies CASSFSDTYEKLFF.